Below are 30 T cell receptor beta chains sequenced from a single sample in a study of PD-1 blockade in classical Hodgkin lymphoma. Every single patient, without exception, relapsed after autologous stem cell transplantation, and brentuximab vedotin exposure varied. Sequenced by immunoSEQ multiplex PCR; TCRdb stores in-frame clones only, minus some. This sample has 24,000 or so clones, with around 80% found just once. Source: peripheral blood mononuclear cells (PBMCs), taken before the second cycle of nivolumab. These TCRs come from a human donor with classical Hodgkin lymphoma.

This clone turned up a few times. The chain uses TRBV18 and TRBJ2-6; D remains ambiguous. The V and J ends lost 1 base and 1 base respectively, with 11 bases between them. Germline loops: CDR1 KGHSH, CDR2 LQKENI. The CDR3 length is 17 residues. The CDR3: CASSPLNPRSGANVLTF. CDR3 nucleotides: TGTGCCAGCTCACCACTGAACCCAAGATCTGGGGCCAACGTCCTGACTTTC.

This chain connects TRBV4-2 to TRBJ1-2; 8 nucleotides line up with TRBD1. The CDR3 is 16 amino acids. CDR1 is LGHNA, CDR2 YNFKEQ, per germline. Trimming took 5 bases from V and 4 from J; bases not matched to a gene: 12. DNA of the CDR3: TGTGCCAGCAGCTCGACAGGGGTAAAGTCAGGCTATGGCTACACCTTC. As protein: CASSSTGVKSGYGYTF.

The chain carries TRBV5-1 and TRBJ2-1, with 8 bases matching TRBD2. CDR1 is SGHRS and CDR2 is YFSETQ in the germline V gene. Trimming took 0 bases from V and 3 from J; bases not matched to a gene: 5. CDR3 length: 16 amino acids. Here the CDR3 DNA reads TGCGCCAGCAGCTTGGCTCGGGAGGGCAACTACAATGAGCAGTTCTTC. Translating gives CASSLAREGNYNEQFF.

The chain is built from TRBV9 and TRBJ2-5, with D perhaps given as TRBD1 or TRBD2 (6 bases each). Germline CDR1 and CDR2: SGDLS and YYNGEE. The V gene lost 2 bases and the J gene lost 1 base, with 12 bases spanning the gap. The CDR3 spans 15 residues. CDR3 in amino acids: CASSVGGHPQETQYF. The DNA for the CDR3 is TGTGCCAGCAGCGTGGGGGGACATCCCCAAGAGACCCAGTACTTC.

The chain links TRBV7-9 to TRBJ1-2, with D uncertain. The V and J ends lost 6 bases and 7 bases respectively, with 12 bases between them. CDR1 is SEHNR, CDR2 FQNEAQ, per germline (reference sequence). CDR3 length: 12 residues. Here the CDR3 reads CASSQRLGGYTF. In DNA, the CDR3 is TGTGCCAGCAGTCAACGTCTAGGTGGCTACACCTTC.

The J gene is TRBJ2-1, the V gene TRBV7-9; possibly TRBD2 for D (5 bases). In germline, CDR1 is SEHNR, CDR2 FQNEAQ (reference sequence). The CDR3 is made up of 17 amino acids. The ends were cut back, 1 base at V and 0 bases at J, with 13 bases in the middle. CDR3 bases: TGTGCCAGCAGCTTAGGGTTGGAGGCCGCCTCCTACAATGAGCAGTTCTTC. Protein product: CASSLGLEAASYNEQFF.

This clone is termed medium-sized. V is TRBV27 and J is TRBJ2-7, with TRBD2 as a possible D gene (6 bases). The CDR3 has 15 residues. Trimming pared 5 bases from V and 2 bases from J, leaving 16 bases between. Germline V gene sequence: CDR1 MNHEY, CDR2 SMNVEV (reference sequence). This chain's CDR3 is CASSPIATRAYEQYV. The DNA of the CDR3 is TGTGCCAGCAGTCCGATCGCGACTAGAGCCTACGAGCAGTACGTC.

The V and J genes are TRBV11-2 and TRBJ1-3, with D unclear. V lost 1 base and J lost 4, with 17 bases in between. CDR1 and CDR2 (germline): SGHAT, FQNNGV. The CDR3 is 17 amino acids. CDR3 sequence reads: CASSLVPGSEFGNTIYF. CDR3 DNA: TGTGCCAGCAGCTTAGTCCCCGGGAGCGAGTTCGGAAACACCATATATTTT.

This chain links TRBV2 with TRBJ2-4; D remains ambiguous. V was pared by 5 bases and J by 1 base, with 12 bases between. This CDR3 spans 15 amino acids. CDR1 is SNHLY, CDR2 FYNNEI, per germline. The CDR3 protein is CASSLTLGAKNIQYF. The CDR3 nucleotides are TGTGCCAGCAGTTTAACCCTGGGGGCCAAAAACATTCAGTACTTC.

The V gene is TRBV7-6, the J gene TRBJ2-5, with D perhaps being TRBD1 or TRBD2 (5 bases each). The CDR3 has 15 residues. CDR1 SGHVS and CDR2 FNYEAQ come from the germline V gene. Trimming took 4 bases from V and 0 from J, leaving 12 bases between them. CDR3 residues: CASSSGTTHQETQYF. CDR3 DNA: TGTGCCAGCAGCTCCGGGACGACCCACCAAGAGACCCAGTACTTC.

This sequence joins TRBV5-4 and TRBJ2-7, with 10 bases fitting TRBD1. V lost 4 bases and J lost 2; bases outside the gene matches: 3. The CDR3 loop spans 14 amino acids. Germline lookup yields CDR1 SGHNT and CDR2 YYREEE (reference sequence). The CDR3 loop is CASSPGTGAYEQYF. The CDR3 DNA is TGTGCCAGCAGCCCCGGGACAGGGGCCTACGAGCAGTACTTC.

This chain uses TRBV6-1 with TRBJ2-7, with a possible D match to TRBD1 (6 bases). This CDR3 is 14 amino acids long. Trimming stripped 7 bases from V and 1 base from J, with 14 bases between. Germline V lookup: CDR1 MNHNS, CDR2 SASEGT. CDR3 sequence reads: CASNPTGVSYEQYF. CDR3 sequence (DNA): TGTGCCAGCAATCCGACAGGTGTTTCCTACGAGCAGTACTTC.

This clone was found once. This sequence joins TRBV5-6 and TRBJ2-5, with TRBD2 matching 9 bases. J was trimmed by 5 bases and V by 5 bases; bases with no gene match: 4. There are 13 residues in the CDR3. Germline lookup yields CDR1 SGHDT and CDR2 YYEEEE. CDR3 in DNA: TGTGCCAGCAGGTGGCGGGGGGGTGAGACCCAGTACTTC. Its translation is CASRWRGGETQYF.

This chain links TRBV7-9 with TRBJ2-3, with 11 bases aligning to TRBD1. The V and J ends lost 3 bases and 4 bases, in that order; junction bases with no gene match: 15. Germline loops: CDR1 SEHNR, CDR2 FQNEAQ (reference sequence). The CDR3 has 19 amino acids. The CDR3 nucleotides are TGTGCCAGCAGCTTTAAATGGACCGGGACAGGGGGATCGTCAGATACGCAGTATTTT. It encodes CASSFKWTGTGGSSDTQYF.

This clone was found a few times. The rearrangement links TRBV18 to TRBJ2-2; 10 bases agree with TRBD2. CDR3 length: 15 residues. Germline V gene sequence: CDR1 KGHSH, CDR2 LQKENI. With 3 bases clipped from V and 7 bases from J, the junction kept 5 bases outside the gene matches. The CDR3 DNA reads as TGTGCCAGCTCACCCAGCGGGGGGGCCGGCGGGGAGCTGTTTTTT. Protein: CASSPSGGAGGELFF.

A single count supports this clone. The V and J genes are TRBV6-5 and TRBJ2-5; 9 bases agree with TRBD2. Germline V CDR1 and CDR2: MNHEY, SVGAGI. J gave up 1 base and V 4 bases, and 1 base lay outside the gene matches. The CDR3 extends over 14 amino acids. The CDR3 reads CASSSSGIQETQYF. CDR3 DNA: TGTGCCAGCAGTTCTAGCGGGATCCAAGAGACCCAGTACTTC.

This clone was counted between two and nine times. The V and J genes are TRBV10-2 and TRBJ1-1, with D hard to call. CDR3 length: 13 amino acids. Germline V gives CDR1 WSHSY, CDR2 SAAADI. Deletions cut 4 bases from V and 0 bases from J, with 6 bases between. The CDR3 spells CASSAQMNTEAFF. The CDR3 nucleotides read TGCGCCAGCAGTGCCCAGATGAACACTGAAGCTTTCTTT.

This clone appeared once. The chain links TRBV21-1 to TRBJ2-3; the DNA was not compared with TRBD2, the D call given in the table. TRBV21-1 is tagged as a pseudogene. The CDR3 is 13 residues long. The DNA of the CDR3 is TGTGCCAGCCGCAAATCTAGCACAGATACGCAGTATTTT. Protein product: CASRKSSTDTQYF.

This chain connects TRBV7-2 to TRBJ2-7; a weak D match, TRBD1 (6 bases). CDR3 length: 13 amino acids. V was trimmed by 2 bases and J by 4 bases, leaving 9 bases between them. The V gene's germline CDR1 is SGHTA and CDR2 FQGNSA. CDR3 in DNA: TGTGCCAGCAGCTTACAGGGGCAGTACGAGCAGTACTTC. As protein: CASSLQGQYEQYF.

This chain connects TRBV7-5 to TRBJ2-1. TRBV7-5 is marked as a pseudogene. There are 15 residues in the CDR3. DNA for the CDR3: TGTGCCAGCAGCTTTAGCGACAGCTCCTACAATGAGCAGTTCTTC. This encodes CASSFSDSSYNEQFF.

CDR3 region: CASSQGRTGSGNTIYF. Written as DNA, the CDR3 is TGCGCCAGCAGTCAGGGTAGGACAGGCTCTGGAAACACCATATATTTT. The chain links TRBV23-1 to TRBJ1-3; 7 positions agree with TRBD1. TRBV23-1 counts as an open reading frame of uncertain function. J gave up 0 bases and V 3 bases, and 5 bases lay outside the gene matches. This CDR3 is built from 16 residues.

This chain connects TRBV5-1 to TRBJ2-7; TRBD2 aligns across 10 bases. Unmatched junction bases numbered 6, after V lost 3 bases and J lost 3 bases. This CDR3 is built from 15 residues. Germline V CDR1 and CDR2: SGHRS, YFSETQ. The CDR3, as DNA: TGCGCCAGCAGCTCCGGGACTAGCGCATACTACGAGCAGTACTTC. Its translation: CASSSGTSAYYEQYF.

V usage is TRBV19 and J usage is TRBJ1-5; the match to TRBD1 covers 7 bases. Germline V gene lookup returns CDR1 LNHDA and CDR2 SQIVND (reference sequence). V gave up 5 bases and J gave up 3 bases; unmatched junction bases: 4. CDR3 length: 14 residues. CDR3 DNA sequence: TGTGCCAGTAGTTTTACAGGGGTCAATCAGCCCCAGCATTTT. Translating it yields CASSFTGVNQPQHF.

The V call is TRBV25-1, the J call TRBJ2-2; D is unclear. Germline loops: CDR1 MGHDK, CDR2 SYGVNS. CDR3 length: 14 residues. Trimming shortened V by 7 bases and J by 5 bases, and 14 bases separated the two germline ends. The CDR3 is CASIPGYATGELFF. The CDR3 DNA sequence: TGTGCCAGCATTCCGGGCTATGCTACCGGGGAGCTGTTTTTT. Complete variable domain (other parts from reference TRBV25-1 and TRBJ2-2): EADIYQTPRYLVIGTGKKITLECSQTMGHDKMYWYQQDPGMELHLIHYSYGVNSTEKGDLSSESTVSRIRTEHFPLTLESARPSHTSQYLCASIPGYATGELFFGEGSRLTVL.

This chain links TRBV5-6 with TRBJ2-7; the match to TRBD2 covers 7 bases. The V segment lost 2 bases and the J segment 5 bases; nucleotides outside the gene matches: 4. This CDR3 comprises 13 residues. The germline CDR1 and CDR2 sequences are SGHDT and YYEEEE. The chain's CDR3 is CASSFPGRNEQYV. CDR3 sequence (DNA): TGTGCCAGCAGCTTTCCCGGGAGGAACGAGCAGTACGTC.

The chain has TRBV21-1 and TRBJ1-3. TRBV21-1 is designated a pseudogene. The CDR3 runs 15 residues. The CDR3 region is CASKEGPEGGNTIYF. The CDR3 DNA follows: TGTGCCAGCAAAGAGGGGCCCGAGGGGGGAAACACCATATATTTT.

The chain joins TRBV27 to TRBJ2-2; 10 positions agree with TRBD2. Trimming removed 6 bases from V and 3 bases from J; junction bases left unmatched: 16. The CDR3 contains 19 residues. CDR1 and CDR2 from the germline V gene are MNHEY and SMNVEV (reference sequence). CDR3 bases: TGTGCCAGCAGCACTTCTGGACTAGCGGCGTTTCGTTACACCGGGGAGCTGTTTTTT. This codes for CASSTSGLAAFRYTGELFF.

The V gene is TRBV28, the J gene TRBJ1-5; 7 positions match TRBD1. The trim removed 6 bases at V and 2 bases at J, leaving 10 bases unmatched. From germline, CDR1 is MDHEN and CDR2 SYDVKM. There are 16 residues in the CDR3. In nucleotides, the CDR3 is TGTGCCAGCAGACAGCCCCGCAGGGGGGGCAATCAGCCCCAGCATTTT. Translated: CASRQPRRGGNQPQHF.

V and J are TRBV11-2 and TRBJ2-3; tentative D call: TRBD2 (7 bases). Germline values: CDR1 SGHAT, CDR2 FQNNGV. Trimming took off 1 base at V and 2 bases at J, with 16 bases between the two ends. The CDR3 consists of 17 residues. The CDR3 protein is CASSLGVLGGATDTQYF. CDR3 bases: TGTGCCAGCAGCTTAGGAGTCCTTGGGGGGGCCACAGATACGCAGTATTTT.

The genes are TRBV5-1 and TRBJ2-2; perhaps TRBD1 as D (6 bases). CDR3 length equals 16 residues. V was cut by 4 bases and J by 8 bases, with 21 bases left in between. Germline V gene lookup returns CDR1 SGHRS and CDR2 YFSETQ. The DNA of the CDR3 is TGCGCCAGCAGCCTTCGACAGGCCGGTATGTCGGGGGAGCTGTTTTTT. It codes for CASSLRQAGMSGELFF.